The entry that follows covers one T cell receptor beta chain sequence. The antigen is undetermined. One end of the junction does not line up with germline, which may come from a read error. Execution of the assay was at deep level. Repertoires were generated with immunoSEQ multiplex PCR, while TCRdb's copy carries only in-frame clones and drops some. The sample has over a million clones, roughly 96% seen once. The sample belongs to a study of shared clonotypes between healthy human individuals. Whole-study results and caveats: Estimated clonotype richness was generally higher in naive than memory subsets. Apart from blood, nothing was sampled; tissue repertoires likely differ. Sequencing of the sorted subsets was shown by rarefaction to be incomplete despite large depth.

Germline CDR1 and CDR2: SQVTM and ANQGSEA. The CDR3 length is 14 residues. The sequence derives from a man aged 25-45 years in good health. Sequencing was carried out using naive CD4+ T cells sorted from blood. Specified subset: CD45RA+ positively selected. V and J are TRBV29-1 and TRBJ2-3, with D possibly TRBD2 on 6 matching bases. The CDR3: CSVEGRDSTDTQYF. CDR3 nucleotide sequence: TGCAGCGTAGAAGGGCGGGACAGCACAGATACGCAGTATTTT.